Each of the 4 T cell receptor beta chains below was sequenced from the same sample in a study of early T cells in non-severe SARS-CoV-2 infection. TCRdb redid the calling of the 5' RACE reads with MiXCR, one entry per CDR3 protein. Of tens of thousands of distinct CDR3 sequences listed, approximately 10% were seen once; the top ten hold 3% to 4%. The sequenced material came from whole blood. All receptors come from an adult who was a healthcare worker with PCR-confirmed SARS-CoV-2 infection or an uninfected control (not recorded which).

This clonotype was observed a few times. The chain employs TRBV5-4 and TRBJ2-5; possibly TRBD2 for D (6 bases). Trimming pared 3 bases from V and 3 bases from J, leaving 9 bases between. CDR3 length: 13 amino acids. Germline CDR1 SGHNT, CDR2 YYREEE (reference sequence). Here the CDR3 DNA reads TGTGCCAGCAGCTCGGGAGTTAAAGAGACCCAGTACTTC. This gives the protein CASSSGVKETQYF.

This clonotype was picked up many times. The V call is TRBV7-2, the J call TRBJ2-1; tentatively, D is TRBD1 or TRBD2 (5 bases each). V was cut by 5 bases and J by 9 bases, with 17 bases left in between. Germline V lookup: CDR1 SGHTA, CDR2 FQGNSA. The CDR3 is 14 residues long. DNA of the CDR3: TGTGCCAGCAGCCCACGGGACGGAGGCGGTGAGCAGTTCTTC. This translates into CASSPRDGGGEQFF. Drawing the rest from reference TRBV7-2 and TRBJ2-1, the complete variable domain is GAGVSQSPSNKVTEKGKDVELRCDPISGHTALYWYRQSLGQGLEFLIYFQGNSAPDKSGLPSDRFSAERTGGSVSTLTIQRTQQEDSAVYLCASSPRDGGGEQFFGPGTRLTVL.

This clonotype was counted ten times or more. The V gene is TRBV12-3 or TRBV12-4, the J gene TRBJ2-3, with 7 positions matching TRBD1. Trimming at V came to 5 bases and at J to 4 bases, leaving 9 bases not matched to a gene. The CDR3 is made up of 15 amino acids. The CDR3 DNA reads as TGTGCCAGCAGTCAACAGGGGTTGATGTCAGATACGCAGTATTTT. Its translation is CASSQQGLMSDTQYF.

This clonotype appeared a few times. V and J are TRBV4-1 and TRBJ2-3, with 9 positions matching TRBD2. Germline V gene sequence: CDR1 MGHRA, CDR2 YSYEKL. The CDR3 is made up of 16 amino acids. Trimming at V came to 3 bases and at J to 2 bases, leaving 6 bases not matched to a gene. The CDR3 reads CASSQALAGITDTQYF. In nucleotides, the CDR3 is TGCGCCAGCAGCCAGGCCCTAGCGGGGATCACAGATACGCAGTATTTT.